These 21 T cell receptor beta chains were sequenced from one sample in a study of cytomegalovirus exposure and HLA in healthy donors. With 60 Vbeta and 13 Jbeta primers, the PCR was carried out. TCRdb's table, derived via immunoSEQ multiplex PCR, lists solely in-frame clones and lacks some. This sample has about 93,000 clones; around 78% occur once, and the top ten carry roughly 0.6%. What was sequenced was PBMCs. The receptor source for this set is a man aged 25-45 years in good health and CMV-seronegative.

This clone was detected only a few times. The chain uses TRBV4-3 and TRBJ1-6; 9 bases are shared with TRBD1. Unmatched junction bases numbered 7, after V lost 2 bases and J lost 8 bases. This CDR3 is 16 amino acids long. Germline V lookup: CDR1 LGHNA, CDR2 YSLEER. In nucleotides, the CDR3 is TGCGCCAGCAGCCAAACTATGGGACAGGGTTATTCACCCCTCCACTTT. Amino acid sequence: CASSQTMGQGYSPLHF.

The CDR3, as DNA: TGTGCCAGTAGTATCGGGACAGGGGTTCGAGAGACCCAGTACTTC. Translation gives CASSIGTGVRETQYF. The rearrangement links TRBV19 to TRBJ2-5, with TRBD1 matching over 10 bases. This CDR3 has 15 residues. The germline CDR1 and CDR2 sequences are LNHDA and SQIVND (reference sequence). V dropped 3 bases and J dropped 4; count of bases not matched to a gene: 5. The variable domain in full, with the rest retrieved from reference TRBV19 and TRBJ2-5, is DGGITQSPKYLFRKEGQNVTLSCEQNLNHDAMYWYRQDPGQGLRLIYYSQIVNDFQKGDIAEGYSVSREKKESFPLTVTSAQKNPTAFYLCASSIGTGVRETQYFGPGTRLLVL.

The chain uses TRBV6-1 and TRBJ2-5; 7 bases align to TRBD1. The CDR3 spans 14 residues. The germline V gene has CDR1 MNHNS and CDR2 SASEGT. V lost 5 bases, J lost 2 bases, and 5 bases stayed unmatched. The CDR3: CASSSGTAQETQYF. CDR3 bases: TGTGCCAGCAGTTCCGGGACAGCGCAAGAGACCCAGTACTTC.

At least ten counts were recorded for this clone. The gene calls are TRBV5-6 and TRBJ1-2; D is unclear. Between the trimmed V and J ends, which lost 1 base and 5 bases, there was a span of 12 bases. The CDR3 is 14 amino acids. Germline CDR1 SGHDT, CDR2 YYEEEE. The CDR3 bases are TGTGCCAGCAGCTTGTCCTTACGGTCATATGGCTACACCTTC. Protein product: CASSLSLRSYGYTF.

J is TRBJ1-2 and V is TRBV7-2; a possible D gene is TRBD1 (5 bases). Trimming removed 3 bases at V and 6 bases at J, with 11 bases between. The germline CDR1 and CDR2 sequences are SGHTA and FQGNSA. This CDR3 contains 13 residues. The chain's CDR3 is CASSFSGGNGYTF. The CDR3 nucleotides are TGTGCCAGCAGCTTTTCCGGGGGTAATGGCTACACCTTC.

V and J are TRBV15 and TRBJ2-1, with TRBD2 as a possible D gene (5 bases). With 0 bases removed from V and 11 bases from J, the gap between germline ends came to 8 bases. Germline assignment: CDR1 LNHNV and CDR2 YYDKDF (reference sequence). This CDR3 region has 12 residues. The CDR3 protein is CATSRDKTKQFF. The CDR3, as DNA: TGTGCCACCAGCAGAGATAAGACTAAGCAGTTCTTC.

This clone was counted between two and nine times. The chain uses TRBV5-1 and TRBJ2-1, with 7 bases identical to TRBD2. This CDR3 contains 15 residues. CDR1 and CDR2 from the germline V gene are SGHRS and YFSETQ. J lost 5 bases, V lost 0 bases, and 5 bases had no gene match. CDR3 in DNA: TGCGCCAGCAGCTTGGTGGGACTAACACACAATGAGCAGTTCTTC. This sequence encodes CASSLVGLTHNEQFF.

The chain links TRBV9 to TRBJ1-1; tentatively, D is TRBD1 (6 bases). Trimming took off 1 base at V and 0 bases at J, with 16 bases between the two ends. The CDR3 length is 17 residues. The germline gives CDR1 SGDLS, CDR2 YYNGEE. CDR3 in amino acids: CASSVSRQDPMNTEAFF. The DNA of the CDR3 is TGTGCCAGCAGCGTATCTAGACAGGACCCCATGAACACTGAAGCTTTCTTT.

This rearrangement joins TRBV7-9 to TRBJ2-7, with a possible D match to TRBD1 (7 bases). The CDR3 length is 19 residues. CDR1 SEHNR and CDR2 FQNEAQ come from the germline V gene (reference sequence). V gave up 4 bases and J gave up 0 bases, with 25 bases separating them. The CDR3 loop is CASSSMGGRTGAGSYEQYF. The DNA for the CDR3 is TGTGCCAGCAGCTCCATGGGGGGCCGGACAGGCGCGGGCTCCTACGAGCAGTACTTC.

The chain uses TRBV6-1 and TRBJ2-7; 10 positions agree with TRBD1. V was pared by 7 bases and J by 4 bases, with 7 bases of the junction left unmatched. Germline V CDR1 and CDR2: MNHNS, SASEGT. This CDR3 has 14 residues. CDR3 loop: CASNRQGAKYEQYF. CDR3 in DNA: TGTGCCAGCAACCGACAGGGGGCAAAATACGAGCAGTACTTC.

The chain recombines TRBV9 with TRBJ1-2, with TRBD1 identical over 7 bases. V shed 0 bases, J shed 5 bases, and the junction held 1 base outside the gene matches. Germline V gene data show CDR1 as SGDLS and CDR2 as YYNGEE. The CDR3 length is 13 residues. The CDR3 nucleotides are TGTGCCAGCAGCGTAGAACAGGGGTATGGCTACACCTTC. Translating it yields CASSVEQGYGYTF.

The chain recombines TRBV4-2 with TRBJ1-2, with unresolved D. Germline values: CDR1 LGHNA, CDR2 YNFKEQ. Trimming pared 1 base from V and 4 bases from J, leaving 10 bases between. The CDR3 runs 14 residues. Written as DNA, the CDR3 is TGTGCCAGCAGCCAAGTGACGGAGCTCTATGGCTACACCTTC. This translates into CASSQVTELYGYTF.

V is TRBV9 and J is TRBJ1-1, with D possibly matching TRBD1 (6 bases). Per the germline V gene, CDR1 is SGDLS and CDR2 is YYNGEE. Trimming stripped 3 bases from V and 2 bases from J, with 11 bases between. The CDR3 has 14 amino acids. The CDR3 reads CASSATGRNTEAFF. The CDR3 DNA reads TGTGCCAGCAGCGCAACAGGGAGAAACACTGAAGCTTTCTTT. The complete variable domain, with remaining parts taken from reference TRBV9 and TRBJ1-1, reads DSGVTQTPKHLITATGQRVTLRCSPRSGDLSVYWYQQSLDQGLQFLIQYYNGEERAKGNILERFSAQQFPDLHSELNLSSLELGDSALYFCASSATGRNTEAFFGQGTRLTVV.

The J gene is TRBJ2-7, the V gene TRBV4-1; 11 nucleotides line up with TRBD1. This CDR3 comprises 15 residues. Germline loops: CDR1 MGHRA, CDR2 YSYEKL. V lost 3 bases, J lost 3 bases, and 4 bases stayed unmatched. The CDR3 nucleotides are TGCGCCAGCAGCCAGGGGACAGGGGGTTACTACGAGCAGTACTTC. It is translated as CASSQGTGGYYEQYF.

The gene calls are TRBV9 and TRBJ2-1; 8 nucleotides agree with TRBD2. This CDR3 spans 16 amino acids. Germline CDR1 reads SGDLS; CDR2 reads YYNGEE. The J segment lost 0 bases and the V segment lost 4 bases, leaving 6 bases of the junction unmatched. The chain's CDR3 is CASSLRGGGSYNEQFF. In DNA, the CDR3 is TGTGCCAGCAGCCTCCGGGGGGGCGGCTCCTACAATGAGCAGTTCTTC.

The gene calls are TRBV5-6 and TRBJ1-1; the D is unclear. V gave up 0 bases and J gave up 4 bases, with 7 bases separating them. This CDR3 has 13 amino acids. Germline loops: CDR1 SGHDT, CDR2 YYEEEE. The CDR3 nucleotides are TGTGCCAGCAGCTTGGGACGGGTCACTGAAGCTTTCTTT. As protein: CASSLGRVTEAFF.

The table lists this clone with a count of one. CDR3 loop: CASSQDSHRDKEKLFF. In DNA form, the CDR3 reads TGTGCCAGCAGCCAAGATTCTCACAGGGATAAAGAAAAACTGTTTTTT. This chain links TRBV14 with TRBJ1-4; D may be TRBD1 (6 bases). This CDR3 spans 16 amino acids. V lost 0 bases and J 8 bases, leaving 16 bases between the germline ends. CDR1 is SGHDN and CDR2 is FVKESK in the germline V gene.

The V call is TRBV27, the J call TRBJ2-5; possibly TRBD1 for D (6 bases). Germline lookup yields CDR1 MNHEY and CDR2 SMNVEV (reference sequence). The CDR3 length is 13 residues. The V and J ends lost 3 bases and 2 bases respectively, with 7 bases between them. The CDR3 reads CASSLGQQETQYF. The CDR3 DNA reads TGTGCCAGCAGTTTGGGACAACAAGAGACCCAGTACTTC.

The CDR3 DNA sequence: TGTGCCAGCAGCTTATGGGGACAGAACGTATTAATTGGAGGCTACACCTTC. Encoded protein: CASSLWGQNVLIGGYTF. This chain links TRBV5-6 with TRBJ1-2, with 7 bases identical to TRBD1. CDR1 SGHDT and CDR2 YYEEEE come from the germline V gene. CDR3 size: 17 residues. The V gene end was trimmed by 2 bases and the J gene end by 8 bases; junction bases not matched to a gene: 18.

V is TRBV6-5 and J is TRBJ2-1, with unresolved D. Germline V gene sequence: CDR1 MNHEY, CDR2 SVGAGI. The germline V and J ends were trimmed by 2 bases and 5 bases, with 7 bases remaining between them. The CDR3 is 13 residues long. CDR3 DNA: TGTGCCAGCAGTTACCGAGGAAACAATGAGCAGTTCTTC. Translation: CASSYRGNNEQFF.

This chain uses TRBV7-3 with TRBJ2-1; 9 bases agree with TRBD1. Looked up from germline, CDR1 is SGHTA and CDR2 is FQGTGA. This CDR3 has 14 amino acids. The V gene end was trimmed by 5 bases and the J gene end by 2 bases; junction bases not matched to a gene: 1. The CDR3 nucleotides read TGTGCCAGCAGCCGGGACAGGGCCTACAATGAGCAGTTCTTC. This encodes CASSRDRAYNEQFF.